The rows below give T cell receptor beta chains drawn from one sample of a study of regulatory T cells in long-lasting Graves disease. TCRdb ran MiXCR on the multiplex PCR reads and lists one entry per CDR3 protein. Of almost 350,000 distinct CDR3 sequences listed, about 19% are singletons. The sample consisted of peripheral blood mononuclear cells (PBMCs), taken when the disease was refractory, from a patient treated with antithyroid drugs. These receptors were taken from a female donor with Graves disease. CDR3s include the opening cysteine and the closing phenylalanine or tryptophan. D genes are given only for firm matches. The size of a clone is reported for some rows only, either as once, few or many, or as a class for expanded clones.

j_gene: TRBJ1-3; d_gene: .; abundance: few; v_gene: TRBV9; CDR3aa: CASSVSSSGNTIYF; CDR3nt: TGTGCCAGCAGCGTATCGAGCTCTGGAAACACCATATATTTT
j_gene: TRBJ1-2; d_gene: .; abundance: many; v_gene: TRBV27; CDR3aa: CASSLTAGYGYTF; CDR3nt: TGTGCCAGCAGTTTAACGGCGGGGTATGGCTACACCTTC
j_gene: TRBJ1-5; d_gene: .; abundance: many; v_gene: TRBV2; CDR3aa: CASSDARGGNQPQHF; CDR3nt: TGTGCCAGCAGTGATGCCAGGGGAGGGAATCAGCCCCAGCATTTT
j_gene: TRBJ2-7; d_gene: .; abundance: .; v_gene: TRBV7-2; CDR3aa: CASSSPVYGYYEQYF; CDR3nt: TGTGCCAGCAGCTCCCCTGTTTATGGTTATTACGAGCAGTACTTC
j_gene: TRBJ1-6; d_gene: .; abundance: .; v_gene: TRBV10-3; CDR3aa: CAIGGASNSPLHF; CDR3nt: TGTGCCATCGGAGGGGCGTCGAATTCACCCCTCCACTTT
j_gene: TRBJ2-5; d_gene: .; abundance: few; v_gene: TRBV6-1; CDR3aa: CASSRQGAGEETQYF; CDR3nt: TGTGCCAGCAGTCGGCAAGGGGCAGGAGAAGAGACCCAGTACTTC
j_gene: TRBJ2-7; d_gene: .; abundance: few; v_gene: TRBV2; CDR3aa: CASSERGTLSYEQYF; CDR3nt: TGTGCCAGCAGTGAAAGGGGGACCCTTTCCTACGAGCAGTACTTC
j_gene: TRBJ2-5; d_gene: TRBD2; abundance: many; v_gene: TRBV6-9; CDR3aa: CASSYGGGETQYF; CDR3nt: TGTGCCAGCAGTTATGGGGGGGGGGAGACCCAGTACTTC
j_gene: TRBJ2-7; d_gene: TRBD2; abundance: few; v_gene: TRBV29-1; CDR3aa: CSVEDPASGSSEQYF; CDR3nt: TGCAGCGTTGAAGATCCGGCTAGCGGGAGCTCTGAGCAGTACTTC
j_gene: TRBJ1-6; d_gene: TRBD1; abundance: many; v_gene: TRBV6-1; CDR3aa: CASSEAYSGTGYAPLHF; CDR3nt: TGTGCCAGCAGTGAAGCCTACTCCGGGACAGGATATGCACCCCTCCACTTT
j_gene: TRBJ1-2; d_gene: .; abundance: many; v_gene: TRBV2; CDR3aa: CASSEALRGSTF; CDR3nt: TGTGCCAGCAGTGAAGCGCTTCGAGGGAGCACCTTC
j_gene: TRBJ2-7; d_gene: .; abundance: .; v_gene: TRBV6-2/TRBV6-3; CDR3aa: CASSYHPAGAYEQYF; CDR3nt: TGTGCCAGCAGTTACCACCCTGCAGGGGCCTACGAGCAGTACTTC
j_gene: TRBJ1-4; d_gene: .; abundance: many; v_gene: TRBV7-9; CDR3aa: CASSLLQGEEKLFF; CDR3nt: TGTGCCAGCAGCTTATTGCAGGGAGAGGAAAAACTGTTTTTT